This T cell receptor beta chain was captured by sequencing in a study of blood T cell repertoires in COVID-19. Study summary: Both acute and convalescent COVID-19 samples were obtained from the United States, Italy and Spain.

The V end was cut by 4 bases, the J end by 1 base, with 19 bases between. CDR3 size: 16 residues. Per germline, CDR1 SQVTM and CDR2 ANQGSEA. Produced via immunoSEQ multiplex PCR; TCRdb's table is partial and in-frame only. This sample has about 240,000 clones, with around 90% found just once. The origin of this receptor is a woman in her 70s with active or convalescent COVID-19. The chain combines TRBV29-1 with TRBJ1-1, with D tentatively TRBD1 (5 bases). Sequencing input: peripheral blood. Here the CDR3 DNA reads TGCAGCGTTGGAGGAATCTCTCGGGGGGGGAACACTGAAGCTTTCTTT. Translated, it gives CSVGGISRGGNTEAFF. The variable domain in full, with the rest retrieved from reference TRBV29-1 and TRBJ1-1, is SAVISQKPSRDICQRGTSLTIQCQVDSQVTMMFWYRQQPGQSLTLIATANQGSEATYESGFVIDKFPISRPNLTFSTLTVSNMSPEDSSIYLCSVGGISRGGNTEAFFGQGTRLTVV.